These 8 T cell receptor beta chains were all obtained from the same sample, sequenced in a study of blood T cell repertoires in COVID-19. Data came from immunoSEQ multiplex PCR; TCRdb stores just in-frame clones and leaves some out. The top ten hold about 1.8% of the sample, which has some 100,000 clones, about 90% seen once. The sequenced sample consisted of peripheral blood. These receptors all come from a human donor with active COVID-19. The donor label of this sample is uncertain.

V is TRBV2 and J is TRBJ2-6; D remains ambiguous. V lost 6 bases, J lost 0 bases, and 6 bases lay in between. Germline assignment: CDR1 SNHLY and CDR2 FYNNEI. The CDR3 loop spans 14 amino acids. The CDR3, as DNA: TGTGCCAGCAGGATGAGCTCTGGGGCCAACGTCCTGACTTTC. This encodes CASRMSSGANVLTF.

This clone occurred once. This chain connects TRBV6-1 to TRBJ2-1; 8 bases are a match to TRBD2. Trimming took 1 base from V and 2 from J; bases not matched to a gene: 10. This CDR3 has 18 amino acids. CDR1 MNHNS and CDR2 SASEGT come from the germline V gene. DNA for the CDR3: TGTGCCAGCAGTGAAGGGAGCGGGGGTCTTCCAACCTACAATGAGCAGTTCTTC. Encoded protein: CASSEGSGGLPTYNEQFF.

The V gene is TRBV12-5, the J gene TRBJ2-7, with 11 bases fitting TRBD1. The CDR3 length is 15 residues. Looked up from germline, CDR1 is LGHNT and CDR2 is FRNRAP. J lost 3 bases, V lost 3 bases, and 4 bases had no gene match. The CDR3 DNA reads TGTGCTAGTGGTTTCCCGGGACAGGGGGACTACGAGCAGTACTTC. It is translated as CASGFPGQGDYEQYF.

This chain links TRBV2 with TRBJ2-3; 10 positions match TRBD2. CDR1 is SNHLY and CDR2 is FYNNEI in the germline V gene. With V trimmed by 2 bases and J by 3 bases, 11 bases remained unmatched. The CDR3 consists of 18 residues. Here the CDR3 reads CASSEIGRAGGSTDTQYF. The CDR3 nucleotides read TGTGCCAGCAGTGAAATAGGAAGAGCGGGGGGGTCTACAGATACGCAGTATTTT.

The CDR3 coding sequence is TGTGCCAGCGCCACAGGGGGGTCAGATACGCAGTATTTT. It codes for CASATGGSDTQYF. The chain links TRBV12-3 or TRBV12-4 to TRBJ2-3, with TRBD1 matching 8 bases. V was clipped by 8 bases and J by 4 bases; unmatched bases: 5. This CDR3 has 13 residues.

This rearrangement joins TRBV5-4 to TRBJ2-7, with D maybe TRBD1 (7 bases). Trimming shortened V by 4 bases and J by 2 bases, and 16 bases separated the two germline ends. The CDR3 loop spans 15 amino acids. CDR1 and CDR2 from the germline V gene are SGHNT and YYREEE (reference sequence). The CDR3 DNA sequence: TGTGCCAGCAGCCCCCGCGGGGACAGCCCCTACGAGCAGTACTTC. Translating it yields CASSPRGDSPYEQYF.

This sequence joins TRBV9 and TRBJ2-2; 8 bases are a match to TRBD2. The CDR3 spans 16 residues. Germline loops: CDR1 SGDLS, CDR2 YYNGEE. Losses at the gene ends were 0 bases for V and 1 base for J; bases not matched to a gene: 2. This chain's CDR3 is CASSVGLAGNTGELFF. The CDR3 DNA reads TGTGCCAGCAGCGTAGGGCTAGCGGGGAACACCGGGGAGCTGTTTTTT. Full variable domain (remainder filled in from reference TRBV9 and TRBJ2-2): DSGVTQTPKHLITATGQRVTLRCSPRSGDLSVYWYQQSLDQGLQFLIQYYNGEERAKGNILERFSAQQFPDLHSELNLSSLELGDSALYFCASSVGLAGNTGELFFGEGSRLTVL.

The rearrangement uses TRBV6-2 or TRBV6-3 and TRBJ2-7; TRBD1 aligns across 7 bases. In germline, CDR1 is MNHEY, CDR2 SVGEGT. CDR3 length: 15 residues. V dropped 5 bases and J dropped 0; count of bases not matched to a gene: 7. CDR3 nucleotide sequence: TGTGCCAGCAGTCCCACGGACAGGACCTCCTACGAGCAGTACTTC. It translates to CASSPTDRTSYEQYF.